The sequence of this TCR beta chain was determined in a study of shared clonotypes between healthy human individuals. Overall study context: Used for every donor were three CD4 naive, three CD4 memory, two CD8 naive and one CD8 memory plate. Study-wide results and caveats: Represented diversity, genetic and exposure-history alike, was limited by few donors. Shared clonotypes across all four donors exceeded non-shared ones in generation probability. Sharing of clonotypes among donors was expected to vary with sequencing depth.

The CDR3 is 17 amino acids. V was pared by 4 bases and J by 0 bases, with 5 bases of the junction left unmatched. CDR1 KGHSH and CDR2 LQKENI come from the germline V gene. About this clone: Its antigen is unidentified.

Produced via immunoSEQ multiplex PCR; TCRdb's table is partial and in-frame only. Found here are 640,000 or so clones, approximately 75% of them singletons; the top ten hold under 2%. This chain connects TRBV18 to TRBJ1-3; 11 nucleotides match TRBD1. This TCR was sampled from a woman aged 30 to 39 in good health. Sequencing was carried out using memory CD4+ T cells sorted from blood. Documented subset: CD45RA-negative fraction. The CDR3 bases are TGTGCCAGCTCACGGACAGGGGGCTTGATCTCTGGAAACACCATATATTTT. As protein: CASSRTGGLISGNTIYF.